A selection of T cell receptor beta chains follows, all from one sample in a study of blood T cell repertoires in COVID-19. Sequencing used immunoSEQ multiplex PCR; TCRdb keeps in-frame clones, though not all of them. The sample lists 72,000 or so clones; 75% to 85% were seen once. Sequenced: peripheral blood. The receptors here all came from a man aged 65 to 79 who had recovered from COVID-19. Each CDR3 is given with its conserved first and last residue. Each record gives: J gene, D gene, V gene, clone size, CDR3 DNA, CDR3 protein. The D gene is left open where the match is weak. A row's size may be missing; if present it is once, few, many or a size class.

j_call: TRBJ1-1
d_call: TRBD1
v_call: TRBV30
clone_size: NA
cdr3_nt: TGTGCCTGGAGGGAGGGGGCCCTACGGGGGGCTTTCTTT
cdr3_aa: CAWREGALRGAFF

j_call: TRBJ1-1
d_call: NA
v_call: TRBV19
clone_size: few
cdr3_nt: TGTGCCAGTCACGAGTCAGGAGAAGCTTTCTTT
cdr3_aa: CASHESGEAFF

j_call: TRBJ2-2
d_call: TRBD2
v_call: TRBV5-6
clone_size: NA
cdr3_nt: TGTGCCAGCAGCTCAATGACTAGCGGGGATATCACCGGGGAGCTGTTTTTT
cdr3_aa: CASSSMTSGDITGELFF

j_call: TRBJ2-5
d_call: NA
v_call: TRBV11-2
clone_size: once
cdr3_nt: TGTGCCAGCAGCTTACCTCACGGGGGAGAAGAGACCCAGTACTTC
cdr3_aa: CASSLPHGGEETQYF

j_call: TRBJ2-2
d_call: TRBD1
v_call: TRBV11-2
clone_size: NA
cdr3_nt: TGTGCCAGCAGCCCCGGGGACAGGGCTGCCGGGGAGCTGTTTTTT
cdr3_aa: CASSPGDRAAGELFF

j_call: TRBJ2-5
d_call: TRBD1
v_call: TRBV19
clone_size: NA
cdr3_nt: TGTGCCAGTAGCCTCACAGGGGATACAGAGACCCAGTACTTC
cdr3_aa: CASSLTGDTETQYF

j_call: TRBJ2-1
d_call: NA
v_call: TRBV6-5
clone_size: NA
cdr3_nt: TGTGCCAGCAGTTACTTACAGATCTACAATGAGCAGTTCTTC
cdr3_aa: CASSYLQIYNEQFF

j_call: TRBJ1-1
d_call: NA
v_call: TRBV29-1
clone_size: NA
cdr3_nt: TGCAGCGTTGAACGGGTTACTAACACTGAAGCTTTCTTT
cdr3_aa: CSVERVTNTEAFF

j_call: TRBJ1-6
d_call: TRBD1
v_call: TRBV30
clone_size: few
cdr3_nt: TGTGCCTGGAGTACCCGGGACAGGGGACGTTCACCCCTCCACTTT
cdr3_aa: CAWSTRDRGRSPLHF

j_call: TRBJ2-5
d_call: NA
v_call: TRBV19
clone_size: few
cdr3_nt: TGTGCCACCTCCTGGGGGGAAGTAGGGCAAGAGACCCAGTACTTC
cdr3_aa: CATSWGEVGQETQYF

j_call: TRBJ1-1
d_call: NA
v_call: TRBV11-1
clone_size: NA
cdr3_nt: TGTGCCAGCAGCCTCGTTATGAACACTGAAGCTTTCTTT
cdr3_aa: CASSLVMNTEAFF

j_call: TRBJ2-7
d_call: NA
v_call: TRBV5-6
clone_size: once
cdr3_nt: TGTGCCAGCAGCAATCCCGGAGGCAGCTACGAGCAGTACTTC
cdr3_aa: CASSNPGGSYEQYF

j_call: TRBJ2-7
d_call: TRBD2
v_call: TRBV15
clone_size: NA
cdr3_nt: TGTGCCACCAGCATCGGGGGGGACTCCTACGAGCAGTACTTC
cdr3_aa: CATSIGGDSYEQYF

j_call: TRBJ1-5
d_call: TRBD1
v_call: TRBV5-8
clone_size: NA
cdr3_nt: TGTGCCAGCAGCGGAGACAGGGACCTTCGAAATCAGCCCCAGCATTTT
cdr3_aa: CASSGDRDLRNQPQHF

j_call: TRBJ2-5
d_call: NA
v_call: TRBV19
clone_size: once
cdr3_nt: TGTGCCAGTAGTGTATCAACAGGGAGACAAGAGACCCAGTACTTC
cdr3_aa: CASSVSTGRQETQYF

j_call: TRBJ1-1
d_call: NA
v_call: TRBV6-5
clone_size: NA
cdr3_nt: TGTGCCAGCAGGGACGTGGCACACCGGGGCACTGAAGCTTTCTTT
cdr3_aa: CASRDVAHRGTEAFF

j_call: TRBJ2-7
d_call: TRBD2
v_call: TRBV6-6
clone_size: few
cdr3_nt: TGTGCCAGCAGTGGGACTAGCGATTCTTCCGAGCAGTACTTC
cdr3_aa: CASSGTSDSSEQYF

j_call: TRBJ1-5
d_call: TRBD1
v_call: TRBV28
clone_size: NA
cdr3_nt: TGTGCCAGCAACCCGGGACAGGGGGCTTCACGAGGCAATCAGCCCCAGCATTTT
cdr3_aa: CASNPGQGASRGNQPQHF

j_call: TRBJ2-1
d_call: NA
v_call: TRBV7-9
clone_size: NA
cdr3_nt: TGTGCCAGCAGCTCCCAACTAGGAAAAGAGCAGTTCTTC
cdr3_aa: CASSSQLGKEQFF

j_call: TRBJ2-5
d_call: TRBD1
v_call: TRBV12-3/TRBV12-4
clone_size: NA
cdr3_nt: TGTGCCAGCAGTTTGGGGACAGGGTACCCCCAGTACTTC
cdr3_aa: CASSLGTGYPQYF

j_call: TRBJ2-6
d_call: NA
v_call: TRBV18
clone_size: NA
cdr3_nt: TGTGCCAGCTCACCACGGCGGCAGGGGGGATCTGGGGCCAACGTCCTGACTTTC
cdr3_aa: CASSPRRQGGSGANVLTF

j_call: TRBJ1-5
d_call: NA
v_call: TRBV5-8
clone_size: NA
cdr3_nt: TGTGCCAGCAGCTTGACAGGACCCCGAAGTTATAGCAATCAGCCCCAGCATTTT
cdr3_aa: CASSLTGPRSYSNQPQHF

j_call: TRBJ2-6
d_call: TRBD1
v_call: TRBV5-4
clone_size: NA
cdr3_nt: TGTGCCAGCAGCTTCCGCCTCGGACAGGGGGCCGGGGCCAACGTCCTGACTTTC
cdr3_aa: CASSFRLGQGAGANVLTF

j_call: TRBJ1-2
d_call: TRBD1
v_call: TRBV19
clone_size: once
cdr3_nt: TGTGCCAGTAGAAACCCTCGGACAGGGAACACCTTC
cdr3_aa: CASRNPRTGNTF

j_call: TRBJ2-3
d_call: TRBD2
v_call: TRBV28
clone_size: NA
cdr3_nt: TGTGCCAGCAGTCTACATACTAGCGGGGGCCTCACAGATACGCAGTATTTT
cdr3_aa: CASSLHTSGGLTDTQYF

j_call: TRBJ2-2
d_call: TRBD2
v_call: TRBV29-1
clone_size: NA
cdr3_nt: TGCAGCGTTGCGCCTAGCGGGAGAGCAGGCGGGGAGCTGTTTTTT
cdr3_aa: CSVAPSGRAGGELFF

j_call: TRBJ1-2
d_call: NA
v_call: TRBV7-2
clone_size: once
cdr3_nt: TGTGCCAGCAGCTTCTACGTAGACTATCTAGGCTACACCTTC
cdr3_aa: CASSFYVDYLGYTF

j_call: TRBJ2-7
d_call: TRBD2
v_call: TRBV29-1
clone_size: many
cdr3_nt: TGCAGCGTCGGGACTAGCGGCGGCCTCTACGAGCAGTACTTC
cdr3_aa: CSVGTSGGLYEQYF

j_call: TRBJ2-3
d_call: TRBD2
v_call: TRBV5-4
clone_size: NA
cdr3_nt: TGTGCCAGCAGCATACTAGCGGATACTAGCACAGATACGCAGTATTTT
cdr3_aa: CASSILADTSTDTQYF

j_call: TRBJ2-1
d_call: NA
v_call: TRBV5-6
clone_size: NA
cdr3_nt: TGTGCCAGCAGCTTGGTTACGGACAGCAATGAGCAGTTCTTC
cdr3_aa: CASSLVTDSNEQFF

j_call: TRBJ2-3
d_call: NA
v_call: TRBV3-1/TRBV3-2
clone_size: NA
cdr3_nt: TGTGCCAGCAGCCAAGTGTGGAGGCGGGTTGGCGACGGGGATACGCAGTATTTT
cdr3_aa: CASSQVWRRVGDGDTQYF